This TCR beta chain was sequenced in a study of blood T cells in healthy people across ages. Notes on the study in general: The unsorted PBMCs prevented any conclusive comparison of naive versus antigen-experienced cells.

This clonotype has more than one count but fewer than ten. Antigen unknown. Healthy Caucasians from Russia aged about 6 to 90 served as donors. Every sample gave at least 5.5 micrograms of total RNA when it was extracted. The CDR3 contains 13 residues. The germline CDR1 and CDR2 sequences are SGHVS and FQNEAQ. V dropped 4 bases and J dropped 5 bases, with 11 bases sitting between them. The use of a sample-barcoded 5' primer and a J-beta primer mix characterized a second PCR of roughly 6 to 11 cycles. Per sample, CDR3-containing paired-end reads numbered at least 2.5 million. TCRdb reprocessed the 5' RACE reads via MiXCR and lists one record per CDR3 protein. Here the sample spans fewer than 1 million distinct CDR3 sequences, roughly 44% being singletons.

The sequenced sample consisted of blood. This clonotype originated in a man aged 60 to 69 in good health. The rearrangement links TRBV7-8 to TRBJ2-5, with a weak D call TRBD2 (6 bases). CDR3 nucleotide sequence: TGTGCCAGCAGCTCAAAGGCGGGGGAGACCCAGTACTTC. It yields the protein CASSSKAGETQYF.